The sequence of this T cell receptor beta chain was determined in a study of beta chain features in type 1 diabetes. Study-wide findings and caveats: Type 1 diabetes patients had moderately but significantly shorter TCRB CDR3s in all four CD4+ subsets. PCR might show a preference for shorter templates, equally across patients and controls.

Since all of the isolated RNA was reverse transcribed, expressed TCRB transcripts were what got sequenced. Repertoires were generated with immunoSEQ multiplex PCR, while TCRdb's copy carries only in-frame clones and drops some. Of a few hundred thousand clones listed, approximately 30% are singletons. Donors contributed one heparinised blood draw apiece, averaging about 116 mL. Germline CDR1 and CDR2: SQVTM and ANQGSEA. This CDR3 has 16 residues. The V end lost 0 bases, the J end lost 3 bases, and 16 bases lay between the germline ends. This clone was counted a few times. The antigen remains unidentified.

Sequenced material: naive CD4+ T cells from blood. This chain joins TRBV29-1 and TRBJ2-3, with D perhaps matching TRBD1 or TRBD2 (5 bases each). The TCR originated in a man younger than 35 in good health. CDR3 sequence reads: CSVEDGGRVKTDTQYF. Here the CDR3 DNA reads TGCAGCGTTGAAGATGGGGGAAGAGTGAAGACAGATACGCAGTATTTT.